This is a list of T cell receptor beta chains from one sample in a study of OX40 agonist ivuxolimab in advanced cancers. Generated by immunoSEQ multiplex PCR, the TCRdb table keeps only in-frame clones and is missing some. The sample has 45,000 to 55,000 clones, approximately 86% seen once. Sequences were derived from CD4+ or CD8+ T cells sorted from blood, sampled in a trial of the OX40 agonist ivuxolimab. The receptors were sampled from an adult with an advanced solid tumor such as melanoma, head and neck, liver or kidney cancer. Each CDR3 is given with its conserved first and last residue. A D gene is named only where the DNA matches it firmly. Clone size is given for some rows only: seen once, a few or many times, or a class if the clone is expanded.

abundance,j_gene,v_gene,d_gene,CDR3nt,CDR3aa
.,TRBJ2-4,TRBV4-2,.,TGTGCCAGCAGCCAAGTCTTCAGGGGTGGCATTCAGTACTTC,CASSQVFRGGIQYF
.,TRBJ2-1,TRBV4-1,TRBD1,TGCGCCAGCAGCCCGTCCCGGGACAGGGGCGGTATGTTCTTC,CASSPSRDRGGMFF
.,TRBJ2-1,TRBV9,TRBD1,TGTGCCAGCAGCACCTCCGGGACAGGGGGCAATGAGCAGTTCTTC,CASSTSGTGGNEQFF
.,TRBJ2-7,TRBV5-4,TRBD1,TGTGCCAGCAGCTTACGGACAGGGGGCTACGAGCAGTACTTC,CASSLRTGGYEQYF
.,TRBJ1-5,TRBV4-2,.,TGTGCCAGCAGCCAAGATAAGGCAGGCCAGCCCCAGCATTTT,CASSQDKAGQPQHF
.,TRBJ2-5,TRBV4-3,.,TGCGCCAGCAGCCAAGATCGGGGGCTACAAGAGACCCAGTACTTC,CASSQDRGLQETQYF
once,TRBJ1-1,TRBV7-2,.,TGTGCCAGCAGCGGTTCAAGCTACACTGAAGCTTTCTTT,CASSGSSYTEAFF
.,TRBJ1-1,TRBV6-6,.,TGTGCCAGCAGCCCTTCACGGGGCGGCACTGAAGCTTTCTTT,CASSPSRGGTEAFF
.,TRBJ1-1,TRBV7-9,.,TGTGCCAGCAGCTTACTCACTGAAGCTTTCTTT,CASSLLTEAFF
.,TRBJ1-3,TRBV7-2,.,TGTGCCAGCGGGGTGTCAGGGGTGGCAAACACCATATATTTT,CASGVSGVANTIYF
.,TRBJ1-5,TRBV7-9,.,TGTGCCAGCAGCTTACAGGGCCGGCCCCAGCATTTT,CASSLQGRPQHF
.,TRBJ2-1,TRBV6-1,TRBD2,TGTGCCAGCAGTGTTAGCGGGGGACCCTACAATGAGCAGTTCTTC,CASSVSGGPYNEQFF
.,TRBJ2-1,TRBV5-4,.,TGTGCCAGCAGCTTGGTGGGGGCCCAGAACAATGAGCAGTTCTTC,CASSLVGAQNNEQFF
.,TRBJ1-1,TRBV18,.,TGTGCCAGCTCACCAGGACCCCTGGAGGGCACTGAAGCTTTCTTT,CASSPGPLEGTEAFF
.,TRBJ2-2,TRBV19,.,TGTGCCAGTAGTATGCGGGGCCCCGGGGAGCTGTTTTTT,CASSMRGPGELFF
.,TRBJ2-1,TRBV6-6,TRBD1,TGTGCCAGCAGCCGCCGGGACAGGGAGGGTAATGAGCAGTTCTTC,CASSRRDREGNEQFF
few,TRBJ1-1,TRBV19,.,TGTGCCAGTAGTCTGGGACTTAGTGCCACTGAAGCTTTCTTT,CASSLGLSATEAFF
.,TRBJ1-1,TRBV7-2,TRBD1,TGTGCCAGCAGCTTAAGTGTGACAGGGGAAGCTTTCTTT,CASSLSVTGEAFF
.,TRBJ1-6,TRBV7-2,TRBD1,TGTGCCAGCAGCCAAAGGGACAGCTACTCCTATAATTCACCCCTCCACTTT,CASSQRDSYSYNSPLHF
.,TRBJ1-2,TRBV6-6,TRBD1,TGTGCCACCAAGTCCGACAGGGCCGGTCGGTATGGCTACACCTTC,CATKSDRAGRYGYTF
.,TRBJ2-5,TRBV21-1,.,TGTGCCAGCATCGACAGCTTGGGCCAAGAGACCCAGTACTTC,CASIDSLGQETQYF
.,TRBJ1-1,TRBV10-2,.,TGCGCCAGCAGTGTCAGCATGAACACTGAAGCTTTCTTT,CASSVSMNTEAFF
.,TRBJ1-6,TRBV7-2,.,TGTGCCAGCAGCTTAGTCCCAGAGAATTCACCCCTCCACTTT,CASSLVPENSPLHF
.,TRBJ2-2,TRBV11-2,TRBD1,TGTGCCAGCAGCTACACAGGGGGCGCGAGCACCGGGGAGCTGTTTTTT,CASSYTGGASTGELFF
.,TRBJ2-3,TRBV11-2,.,TGTGCCAGCAGCTTAGATGGGGGGACTGATACGCAGTATTTT,CASSLDGGTDTQYF
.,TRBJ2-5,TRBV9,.,TGTGCCAGCAGCGTAGTTTCAGAGAAGGGGACCCAGTACTTC,CASSVVSEKGTQYF
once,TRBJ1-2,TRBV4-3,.,TGCGCCAGCAGCCAAGAAGGTCAGGTTGGACGTGGCTACACCTTC,CASSQEGQVGRGYTF
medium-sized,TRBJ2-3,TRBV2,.,TGTGCCAGCGGGAGGGATACGCAGTATTTT,CASGRDTQYF
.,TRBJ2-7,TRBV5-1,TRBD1,TGCGCCAGCAGCCGACAGGGAGAATCGTACTACGAGCAGTACTTC,CASSRQGESYYEQYF
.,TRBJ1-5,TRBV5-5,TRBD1,TGTGCCAGCAGCTTGTATAACAGGGGGCCCGGGGATCAGCCCCAGCATTTT,CASSLYNRGPGDQPQHF
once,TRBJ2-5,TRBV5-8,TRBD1,TGTGCCAGCAGAAAGTACAGGGGGCTGATTGGGGAGACCCAGTACTTC,CASRKYRGLIGETQYF
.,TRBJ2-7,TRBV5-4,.,TGTGCCAGCAGCCTTGTCCAAAGCCCCTACGAGCAGTACTTC,CASSLVQSPYEQYF
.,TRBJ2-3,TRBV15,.,TGTGCCACCAGCAGAGATAGGTGGACTCTCACAGATACGCAGTATTTT,CATSRDRWTLTDTQYF
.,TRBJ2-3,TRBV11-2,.,TGTGCCAGCAGCTTAGGACTGGATACGCAGTATTTT,CASSLGLDTQYF
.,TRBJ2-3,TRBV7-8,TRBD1,TGTGCCAGCAGCTTAGACGGAACAGGGGCAGATACGCAGTATTTT,CASSLDGTGADTQYF
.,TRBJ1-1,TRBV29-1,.,TGCAGCGTTGATTCCCGTTTGAATGCTTTCTTT,CSVDSRLNAFF
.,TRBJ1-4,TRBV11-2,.,TGTGCCAGCAGCTTAGATCGAAGAGGGCCGGTTGAAAAACTGTTTTTT,CASSLDRRGPVEKLFF
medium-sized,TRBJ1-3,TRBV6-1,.,TGTGCCAGCCACAGCTCTGGAAACACCATATATTTT,CASHSSGNTIYF
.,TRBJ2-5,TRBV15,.,TGTGCCACCAGCAGAGGAAGAGGAGCGGCCCAAGAGACCCAGTACTTC,CATSRGRGAAQETQYF
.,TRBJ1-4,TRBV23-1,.,TGCGCCAGCAGTCCCAATCGTAGACAGACTTCTAATGAAAAACTGTTTTTT,CASSPNRRQTSNEKLFF
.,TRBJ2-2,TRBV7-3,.,TGTGCCAGCAGTCAGGGCGGATTCGCAGGGGAGCTGTTTTTT,CASSQGGFAGELFF
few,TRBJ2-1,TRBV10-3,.,TGTGCCATCAGAGGTGTAGGAGGCAATGAGCAGTTCTTC,CAIRGVGGNEQFF
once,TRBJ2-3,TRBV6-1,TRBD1,TGTGCCAGCAGTGAAGTAGGAGGGACAGGGGGCTGGGATACGCAGTATTTT,CASSEVGGTGGWDTQYF
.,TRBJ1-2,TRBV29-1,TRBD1,TGCAGCGTCCAAACAGGGGCTCACTATGGCTACACCTTC,CSVQTGAHYGYTF
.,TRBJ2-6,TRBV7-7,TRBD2,TGTGCTAGTCAAGGACTAGCGGCAACCTCTGGGGCCAACGTCCTGACTTTC,CASQGLAATSGANVLTF
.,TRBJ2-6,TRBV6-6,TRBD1,TGTGCCACCGAGAGGGACAGGGCGGCTGGGGCCAACGTCCTGACTTTC,CATERDRAAGANVLTF
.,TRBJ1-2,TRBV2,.,TGTGCCAGCACCGCGGAGTATGGCTACACCTTC,CASTAEYGYTF
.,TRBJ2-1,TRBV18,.,TGTGCCAGCTCAGGCCACAATGAGCAGTTCTTC,CASSGHNEQFF
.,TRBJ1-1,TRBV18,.,TGTGCCAGCTCAGGGATTTTCGGCACTGAAGCTTTCTTT,CASSGIFGTEAFF
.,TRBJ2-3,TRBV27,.,TGTGCCAGCAGTTTCGGTAGCACAGATACGCAGTATTTT,CASSFGSTDTQYF
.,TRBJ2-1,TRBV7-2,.,TGTGCCAGCAGCTTCGACAGGAGCTCCTACAATGAGCAGTTCTTC,CASSFDRSSYNEQFF
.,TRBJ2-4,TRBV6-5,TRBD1,TGTGCCAGTAGGGGGACAGATCGGGCCAAAAACATTCAGTACTTC,CASRGTDRAKNIQYF
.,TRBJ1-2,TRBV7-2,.,TGTGCCAGCAGCTTAGACCGGGACGGAAGTGGCTACACCTTC,CASSLDRDGSGYTF
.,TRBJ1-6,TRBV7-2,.,TGTGCCAGCAGCTTAGGGGGGACGGATTCACCCCTCCACTTT,CASSLGGTDSPLHF
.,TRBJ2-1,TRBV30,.,TGTGCCTGGAGTGTATCCGGGATTTCCTACAATGAGCAGTTCTTC,CAWSVSGISYNEQFF
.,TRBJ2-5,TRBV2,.,TGTGCCAGCAGTAGGGGTTCGGAGACCCAGTACTTC,CASSRGSETQYF
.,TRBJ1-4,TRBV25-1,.,TGTGCCAGCAGTGTCCGACGGACAACTAATGAAAAACTGTTTTTT,CASSVRRTTNEKLFF
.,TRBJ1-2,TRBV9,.,TGTGCCACCGGGGAGGGGGATGGCTACACCTTC,CATGEGDGYTF
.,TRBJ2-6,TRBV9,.,TGTGCCAGCAGCGTAGCTGGGGGGAGTGGGGCCAACGTCCTGACTTTC,CASSVAGGSGANVLTF